Listed below are T cell receptor beta chains from one sample, sequenced in a study of CD8+CD57+ T cells in acquired aplastic anemia. TCRdb passed the reads through MiXCR, listing each CDR3 protein once. Of 150,000 to 200,000 distinct CDR3 sequences in the sample, nearly 50% are singletons; the top ten hold 8% to 10%. Sample: sorted CD4+, CD8+, or CD8+CD57+ T cells (not recorded which) from PBMCs. These receptors were collected from a human donor with aplastic anemia. CDR3s include the opening cysteine and the closing phenylalanine or tryptophan. D genes are given only for firm matches. Expanded clones are given a class, and other clones once, few, many or no size at all.

>TRBV6-1|-|TRBJ2-7|-
TGTGCCAGCAGTGAAGAGGGTAGGGTTAAACAGTACTTC
CASSEEGRVKQYF
>TRBV2|once|TRBJ2-1|TRBD1
TGTGCCAGACGGTCCGGGACAGTAGACAATGAGCAGTTCTTC
CARRSGTVDNEQFF
>TRBV7-7|-|TRBJ2-5|TRBD2
TGTGCTAGCAGCAGATGGTCTAGCGGAGAGACCCAGTACTTC
CASSRWSSGETQYF
>TRBV20-1|-|TRBJ1-2|-
TGCAGTGCTAGAGATCATGCAGGGAACTATGGCTACACCTTC
CSARDHAGNYGYTF
>TRBV9|few|TRBJ2-2|-
TGTGCCAGCAGCGTATCCGGCTCCGCGAACACCGGGGAGCTGTTTTTT
CASSVSGSANTGELFF
>TRBV5-1|many|TRBJ1-2|-
TGCGCCAGCAGCTACAGGGACCTGGCGGGCTATGGCTACACCTTC
CASSYRDLAGYGYTF
>TRBV10-3|-|TRBJ2-5|TRBD2
TGTGCCATCAGTGAAAGGCGGGGGTCCGGCCAAGAGACCCAGTACTTC
CAISERRGSGQETQYF
>TRBV6-1|-|TRBJ2-7|-
TGTGCCAGCAGTGAAGCGCTTGGCCATACCAGCCTCTCCTACGAGCAGTACTTC
CASSEALGHTSLSYEQYF
>TRBV19|-|TRBJ2-7|-
TGTGCCAGTAATGGGGCCGGATCCTACGAGCAGTACTTC
CASNGAGSYEQYF
>TRBV24-1|many|TRBJ2-2|TRBD2
TGTGCCACCAGTGATCCCCCCGGGGCTAGCGGGAGACCGTCTCACACCGGGGAGCTGTTTTTT
CATSDPPGASGRPSHTGELFF
>TRBV19|many|TRBJ1-1|TRBD1
TGTGCCAGTAGTGTGATCCGGGACAGGGTCTTGGGGACTGAAGCTTTCTTT
CASSVIRDRVLGTEAFF
>TRBV7-9|many|TRBJ2-7|-
TGTGCCAGCAGCTTACCGGGACGGGCCTACGAGCAGTACTTC
CASSLPGRAYEQYF
>TRBV12-3/TRBV12-4|few|TRBJ1-1|TRBD1
TGTGCCAGCAGTTTAGGGACAGGGATGAACACTGAAGCTTTCTTT
CASSLGTGMNTEAFF
>TRBV27|-|TRBJ2-7|-
TGTGCCAGCAGTTTATCGTTACCGGGCGTTACAGCCTACGAGCAGTACTTC
CASSLSLPGVTAYEQYF
>TRBV12-3/TRBV12-4|many|TRBJ2-3|-
TGTGCCAGCAGTGAATGGCAGACAGATACGCAGTATTTT
CASSEWQTDTQYF
>TRBV20-1|many|TRBJ2-2|-
TGCAGTGCTAGTTTTGGGAACACCGGGGAGCTGTTTTTT
CSASFGNTGELFF
>TRBV20-1|-|TRBJ2-7|-
TGCAGTGCTAGAGAGAACGAGGCCGAGCAGTACTTC
CSARENEAEQYF
>TRBV6-1|many|TRBJ2-7|TRBD2
TGTGCCAGCAGGCCGACGGGGGGGGGCTACGAGCAGTACTTC
CASRPTGGGYEQYF
>TRBV24-1|-|TRBJ2-2|TRBD2
TGTGCCACCAGTGACCACGAGACTAGCAGTTACACCGGGGAGCTGTTTTTT
CATSDHETSSYTGELFF
>TRBV3-1|many|TRBJ2-7|-
TGTGCCAGCAGCCAACTGTGGGGGGACGAGCAGTACTTC
CASSQLWGDEQYF
>TRBV7-3|-|TRBJ2-7|-
TGTGCCAGCAGCTTTTGGGACTCCTACGAGCAGTACTTC
CASSFWDSYEQYF
>TRBV19|many|TRBJ2-1|TRBD2
TGTGCCTCTTATCCCAGTGGACTAGATCTTTACAATGAGCAGTTCTTC
CASYPSGLDLYNEQFF
>TRBV9|many|TRBJ1-1|-
TGTGCCAGCAGCGCCAGGACAGCGAACACTGAAGCTTTCTTT
CASSARTANTEAFF
>TRBV20-1|many|TRBJ2-1|-
TGCAGTGCTAGGGCCCAGGTGGGATCCTACAATGAGCAGTTCTTC
CSARAQVGSYNEQFF
>TRBV7-8|once|TRBJ2-7|-
TGTGCCAGCAGCTTAGCGGGGGGCAACTCCTACGAGCAGTACTTC
CASSLAGGNSYEQYF
>TRBV20-1|-|TRBJ1-5|-
TGCAGTGCTAGAGTGGGGAACAATCAGCCCCAGCATTTT
CSARVGNNQPQHF
>TRBV2|few|TRBJ1-5|-
TGTGCCAGCAAGACAGTCCGGGATCAGCCCCAGCATTTT
CASKTVRDQPQHF
>TRBV7-2|many|TRBJ1-2|-
TGTGCCAGCAGCTTTTCCCGGGGGGGGAGGTTCGGTGGCTACACCTTC
CASSFSRGGRFGGYTF
>TRBV3-1|many|TRBJ2-3|-
TGTGCCAGCACAGGAGCAGATACGCAGTATTTT
CASTGADTQYF
>TRBV27|-|TRBJ2-2|-
TGTGCCAGCAGTTTGGGGCTAGCGAGAACCGGGGAGCTGTTTTTT
CASSLGLARTGELFF
>TRBV2|few|TRBJ1-2|TRBD1
TGTGCCAGCAGTGAATGGACAGGGGGCGGCTACACCTTC
CASSEWTGGGYTF
>TRBV19|-|TRBJ1-2|-
TGTGCCAGTGGTCAATCGGGGGATGGCTACACCTTC
CASGQSGDGYTF
>TRBV5-6|many|TRBJ2-7|TRBD1
TGTGCCAGCAGCTTCGGGGACAGGGTCTACGAGCAGTACTTC
CASSFGDRVYEQYF
>TRBV5-4|few|TRBJ1-1|-
TGTGCCAGCAGCTTGAATCCGGCGGGCCCCGTCACTGAAGCTTTCTTT
CASSLNPAGPVTEAFF
>TRBV2|few|TRBJ2-1|-
TGTGCCAGCAGTCCACCGGGAGATGAGCAGTTCTTC
CASSPPGDEQFF
>TRBV19|-|TRBJ2-3|TRBD1
TGTGCCAGTAGTTCTACAGGGGCAGGAGATACGCAGTATTTT
CASSSTGAGDTQYF
>TRBV7-2|-|TRBJ2-5|TRBD1
TGTGCCAGCAGGGACAGGCGAGAGACCCAGTACTTC
CASRDRRETQYF
>TRBV5-1|-|TRBJ2-7|TRBD2
TGCGCCAGCAGCTTGGCACTAGCGGGGGACTACGAGCAGTACTTC
CASSLALAGDYEQYF
>TRBV6-4|-|TRBJ2-3|-
TGTGCCAGCAGAGACGGGACTCCAAACCGAGAATTCACAGATACGCACTATTTT
CASRDGTPNREFTDTHYF
>TRBV7-2|many|TRBJ2-7|-
TGTGCCAGCAGCCAGCCCTCCTACGAGCAGTACTTC
CASSQPSYEQYF
>TRBV4-3|-|TRBJ2-5|TRBD2
TGCGCCAGCAGCCAAGAGCTAGCGGGGGGGCGGGTCCAAGAGACCCAGTACTTC
CASSQELAGGRVQETQYF
>TRBV7-2|-|TRBJ2-7|-
TGTGCCAGCAGCACCCTGACCGGGCCCTACGAGCAGTACTTC
CASSTLTGPYEQYF
>TRBV24-1|-|TRBJ2-1|TRBD2
TGTGCCACCAGTGACCTTAATAGCGGGAGGGACAATGAGCAGTTCTTC
CATSDLNSGRDNEQFF
>TRBV10-3|-|TRBJ1-2|-
TGTGCCAGCAGCGAATTCGGACAACGGGGCTACACCTTC
CASSEFGQRGYTF
>TRBV19|many|TRBJ2-3|-
TGTGCCAGTAGTATTTTGGGGATCACAGATACGCAGTATTTT
CASSILGITDTQYF
>TRBV2|-|TRBJ2-2|TRBD1
TGTGCCAGCAAAGGGACAGGGGCCGGGGAGCTGTTTTTT
CASKGTGAGELFF
>TRBV7-9|many|TRBJ2-5|-
TGTGCCAGCAGCCCTTCACAGGGACGGGTAGAGACCCAGTACTTC
CASSPSQGRVETQYF
>TRBV6-1|few|TRBJ2-2|-
TGTGCCAGCAGCACACGCTTCACCGGGAGAAACGTCGCCGGGGAGCTGTTTTTT
CASSTRFTGRNVAGELFF
>TRBV12-3/TRBV12-4|many|TRBJ1-6|TRBD1
TGTGCCAGCAGAAAAGACAGGGGATCCTATAATTCACCCCTCCACTTT
CASRKDRGSYNSPLHF
>TRBV20-1|few|TRBJ1-1|TRBD1
TGCAGTGCTAGAGGGACAGGGGACACTGAAGCTTTCTTT
CSARGTGDTEAFF
>TRBV7-8|-|TRBJ2-1|-
TGTGCCAGCAGCTTATTCGAGCATGAGCAGTTCTTC
CASSLFEHEQFF
>TRBV10-3|once|TRBJ1-2|TRBD1
TGTGCCATCAGTGACCCGGGACAGCAGGGCTATGGCTACACCTTC
CAISDPGQQGYGYTF
>TRBV19|many|TRBJ1-2|TRBD1
TGTGCCAGTAGTATAGCCGAAGGGACAGCATACGGCTACACCTTC
CASSIAEGTAYGYTF